The T cell receptor beta chain under discussion was sequenced for a study of shared clonotypes between healthy human individuals. Some clones are missing from TCRdb's copy, which holds only in-frame ones; the method was immunoSEQ multiplex PCR. Of more than 550,000 clones listed, less than 95% are singletons. The material sequenced was memory CD8+ T cells from PBMCs. Subset indicated: CD45RO+ cells pooled with CCR7-negative TemRA cells. The sequence was collected from a man between 18 and 29 years old in good health. Some clones in this sample may be carry-over from other donors' samples.

CDR3 DNA: TGTGCCAGTAGTATAGTTGCGGGGGGGGCCTACAATGAGCAGTTCTTC. Its translation is CASSIVAGGAYNEQFF. The chain recombines TRBV19 with TRBJ2-1, with TRBD2 identical over 9 bases. The V gene end was trimmed by 1 base and the J gene end by 2 bases; junction bases not matched to a gene: 3. Germline loops: CDR1 LNHDA, CDR2 SQIVND (reference sequence). The CDR3 has 16 amino acids. The full variable domain, rest sourced from reference TRBV19 and TRBJ2-1, is DGGITQSPKYLFRKEGQNVTLSCEQNLNHDAMYWYRQDPGQGLRLIYYSQIVNDFQKGDIAEGYSVSREKKESFPLTVTSAQKNPTAFYLCASSIVAGGAYNEQFFGPGTRLTVL.